The 32 T cell receptor beta chains below were found in one sample sequenced in a study of pediatric ulcerative colitis. Profiling relied on immunoSEQ multiplex PCR, and the TCRdb table lists in-frame clones only, not all of them. The sample consists of 55,000 to 70,000 clones, about 87% of them appearing once. Sequencing input: blood. Receptors originate from a boy between 5 and 17 years old who was a control in a study of pediatric ulcerative colitis.

This clone was counted only a few times. The chain joins TRBV5-8 to TRBJ1-6; a weak D match, TRBD1 (5 bases). Per the germline V gene, CDR1 is SGHTS and CDR2 is YDEGEE. Trimming took 3 bases from V and 8 from J, leaving 9 bases between them. The CDR3 covers 13 residues. The CDR3 loop reads CASSSVRDSPLHF. The CDR3 region has the DNA TGTGCCAGCAGCTCGGTCAGGGATTCACCCCTCCACTTT.

This chain connects TRBV6-5 to TRBJ1-2; 9 nucleotides line up with TRBD1. The CDR3 length is 15 residues. CDR1 MNHEY and CDR2 SVGAGI come from the germline V gene. With 6 bases clipped from V and 4 bases from J, the junction kept 9 bases outside the gene matches. CDR3 in amino acids: CASRKGQGYGYGYTF. The DNA of the CDR3 is TGTGCCAGCAGAAAGGGACAGGGTTATGGCTATGGCTACACCTTC.

This chain links TRBV25-1 with TRBJ2-3; 8 bases match TRBD1. This CDR3 spans 16 amino acids. With V trimmed by 2 bases and J by 4 bases, 8 bases remained unmatched. The germline CDR1 and CDR2 sequences are MGHDK and SYGVNS. The CDR3 DNA is TGTGCCAGCAGTGAACCGACAGGGGATAAGGCAGATACGCAGTATTTT. It specifies CASSEPTGDKADTQYF.

CDR3 in amino acids: CASSWGDEQFF. The CDR3 DNA reads TGTGCCAGCAGCTGGGGCGATGAGCAGTTCTTC. The rearrangement joins TRBV9 to TRBJ2-1; D may be TRBD1 (5 bases). The length of the CDR3 is 11 residues. The V end lost 4 bases, the J end lost 8 bases, and 7 bases lay between the germline ends. Germline V lookup: CDR1 SGDLS, CDR2 YYNGEE.

This sequence joins TRBV6-6 and TRBJ2-1, with D possibly matching TRBD1 (5 bases). Trimming stripped 8 bases from V and 10 bases from J, with 15 bases between. CDR3 size: 12 residues. CDR1 is MNHNY, CDR2 SVGAGI, per germline (reference sequence). Written as DNA, the CDR3 is TGTGCCAGCTGCTCGGACCCAGGGGAGCAGTTCTTC. This sequence encodes CASCSDPGEQFF.

In DNA form, the CDR3 reads TGTGCCAGCAGTTTATCTGGCCAGGGAGGATGGGGCTACACCTTC. This encodes CASSLSGQGGWGYTF. The V call is TRBV28, the J call TRBJ1-2; the D gene is possibly TRBD1 (5 bases). The CDR3 runs 15 residues. With 1 base removed from V and 8 bases from J, the gap between germline ends came to 17 bases. Per germline, CDR1 MDHEN and CDR2 SYDVKM.

The rearrangement joins TRBV19 to TRBJ1-4; D not resolved. The germline V gene has CDR1 LNHDA and CDR2 SQIVND (reference sequence). V was shortened by 5 bases and J by 5 bases, with 12 bases between the two germline ends. This CDR3 spans 14 amino acids. The DNA of the CDR3 is TGTGCCAGTAGTCTATCCGTTGACAATGAAAAACTGTTTTTT. Residues: CASSLSVDNEKLFF.

Comments on this clone: Other nucleotide sequences in the sample specify the same CDR3. V usage is TRBV19 and J usage is TRBJ1-4; D not resolved. The germline V gene has CDR1 LNHDA and CDR2 SQIVND (reference sequence). Trimming took off 1 base at V and 7 bases at J, with 1 base between the two ends. The CDR3 has 11 residues. DNA of the CDR3: TGTGCCAGTAGTATAGGTGAAAAACTGTTTTTT. Translating gives CASSIGEKLFF.

The V call is TRBV9, the J call TRBJ2-7, with D perhaps TRBD2 (6 bases). The V gene lost 4 bases and the J gene lost 2 bases, with 16 bases spanning the gap. The CDR3 is 15 residues long. CDR1 SGDLS and CDR2 YYNGEE come from the germline V gene. CDR3 sequence reads: CASSPGTLSTYEQYF. The DNA of the CDR3 is TGTGCCAGCAGCCCCGGGACTCTCTCCACCTACGAGCAGTACTTC.

The chain combines TRBV11-2 with TRBJ2-7, with D unresolved. V dropped 5 bases and J dropped 6 bases, with 11 bases sitting between them. This CDR3 is 12 amino acids long. Germline CDR1 is SGHAT and CDR2 is FQNNGV. The DNA of the CDR3 is TGTGCCAGCAGCCCCGGGCGGAGCGAGCAGTACTTC. Its translation is CASSPGRSEQYF.

The chain recombines TRBV28 with TRBJ1-6; maybe TRBD1 (6 bases). In germline, CDR1 is MDHEN, CDR2 SYDVKM. The CDR3 sequence is 15 residues long. The V end lost 5 bases, the J end lost 1 base, and 9 bases lay between the germline ends. The CDR3 DNA follows: TGTGCCAGCAGTCGAAGGGGGTCCTATAATTCACCCCTCCACTTT. Translated: CASSRRGSYNSPLHF.

The chain links TRBV28 to TRBJ2-7, with a tentative D call TRBD2 (6 bases). V lost 7 bases and J 4 bases, leaving 17 bases between the germline ends. There are 14 residues in the CDR3. Germline CDR1 reads MDHEN; CDR2 reads SYDVKM. The chain's CDR3 is CASNNPFRGYEQYF. The CDR3 DNA sequence: TGTGCCAGCAACAACCCTTTCCGGGGGTACGAGCAGTACTTC.

This chain links TRBV25-1 with TRBJ2-7; D is unclear. This CDR3 comprises 15 residues. V was shortened by 3 bases and J by 0 bases, with 12 bases between the two germline ends. CDR1 MGHDK and CDR2 SYGVNS come from the germline V gene. For the CDR3, the DNA is TGTGCCAGCAGTGAGGCAGTTTCGAGCTCCTACGAGCAGTACTTC. Protein product: CASSEAVSSSYEQYF.

The chain carries TRBV5-1 and TRBJ1-2; D is unclear. CDR1 and CDR2 (germline): SGHRS, YFSETQ. The CDR3 covers 13 residues. Trimming pared 4 bases from V and 2 bases from J, leaving 9 bases between. In DNA, the CDR3 is TGCGCCAGCAGCGCATCAGTGAACTATGGCTACACCTTC. This encodes CASSASVNYGYTF.

The rearrangement joins TRBV5-1 to TRBJ2-1; D is perhaps TRBD1 or TRBD2 (5 bases each). Trimming cost V 3 bases and J 4 bases, with 14 bases left between them. The CDR3 sequence is 15 residues long. Germline V gene lookup returns CDR1 SGHRS and CDR2 YFSETQ. The CDR3 DNA reads TGCGCCAGCAGCTCCGAAGGGGCGGGTTACAATGAGCAGTTCTTC. This encodes CASSSEGAGYNEQFF.

The chain joins TRBV5-4 to TRBJ2-2, with 8 bases identical to TRBD1. V was clipped by 4 bases and J by 7 bases; unmatched bases: 12. Germline V gene sequence: CDR1 SGHNT, CDR2 YYREEE (reference sequence). CDR3 length: 16 residues. CDR3 sequence reads: CASSNWDRPVVGELFF. In DNA form, the CDR3 reads TGTGCCAGCAGCAACTGGGACAGGCCTGTCGTCGGGGAGCTGTTTTTT.

This sequence joins TRBV6-5 and TRBJ2-7; 10 positions agree with TRBD1. J lost 0 bases, V lost 6 bases, and 5 bases had no gene match. The CDR3 spans 15 residues. Looked up from germline, CDR1 is MNHEY and CDR2 is SVGAGI. The CDR3 here is CASRNRDRGSYEQYF. The CDR3 region has the DNA TGTGCCAGCAGGAACCGGGACAGGGGCTCCTACGAGCAGTACTTC.

This clone was detected only once. This chain joins TRBV20-1 and TRBJ2-1; tentatively, D is TRBD2 (6 bases). Looked up from germline, CDR1 is DFQATT and CDR2 is SNEGSKA (reference sequence). V gave up 8 bases and J gave up 4 bases, with 9 bases separating them. The CDR3 runs to 11 residues. CDR3 loop: CSIAEYNEQFF. CDR3 nucleotide sequence: TGCAGTATAGCGGAATACAATGAGCAGTTCTTC.

As to this clone: Other nucleotide sequences in the sample specify the same CDR3. This chain connects TRBV2 to TRBJ2-7; TRBD2 matches 8 bases. The CDR3 extends over 13 amino acids. Germline trimming cut 4 bases from V and 9 bases from J; bases unmatched to any gene: 8. The germline CDR1 and CDR2 sequences are SNHLY and FYNNEI. CDR3 bases: TGTGCCAGCAGTGCTCGGGGGGGCGGTAGGCAGTACTTC. Translated, it gives CASSARGGGRQYF. The whole variable domain, remainder taken from reference TRBV2 and TRBJ2-7, is EPEVTQTPSHQVTQMGQEVILRCVPISNHLYFYWYRQILGQKVEFLVSFYNNEISEKSEIFDDQFSVERPDGSNFTLKIRSTKLEDSAMYFCASSARGGGRQYFGPGTRLTVT.

The chain links TRBV1 to TRBJ1-5; the DNA was not used to check the table's D call, TRBD1. TRBV1 is a known pseudogene. This CDR3 is built from 16 residues. CDR3 DNA: TGCACCAGCAGCCAACCCCCAGGGGGCGTCAATCAGCCCCAGCATTTT. Encoded protein: CTSSQPPGGVNQPQHF.

CDR3 protein: CASSPDLSTQYF. CDR3 in DNA: TGTGCCAGCAGCCCGGACCTCAGTACGCAGTATTTT. This chain connects TRBV4-2 to TRBJ2-3; D gene unclear. Trimming removed 4 bases at V and 8 bases at J, with 10 bases between. Germline V gives CDR1 LGHNA, CDR2 YNFKEQ. There are 12 residues in the CDR3.

V usage is TRBV2 and J usage is TRBJ1-1; 7 nucleotides match TRBD1. V was pared by 1 base and J by 0 bases, with 5 bases of the junction left unmatched. Germline CDR1 and CDR2: SNHLY and FYNNEI. The CDR3 totals 16 residues. The CDR3 DNA follows: TGTGCCAGCAGTGAAGGCAAGGGGGCTTTGAACACTGAAGCTTTCTTT. Protein product: CASSEGKGALNTEAFF. Complete variable domain (other parts from reference TRBV2 and TRBJ1-1): EPEVTQTPSHQVTQMGQEVILRCVPISNHLYFYWYRQILGQKVEFLVSFYNNEISEKSEIFDDQFSVERPDGSNFTLKIRSTKLEDSAMYFCASSEGKGALNTEAFFGQGTRLTVV.

The chain couples TRBV5-4 to TRBJ2-5, with 7 bases matching TRBD2. CDR3 length equals 15 residues. The V and J ends lost 4 bases and 2 bases, in that order; junction bases with no gene match: 8. Germline V gives CDR1 SGHNT, CDR2 YYREEE (reference sequence). CDR3 protein: CASSPQAGVQETQYF. The CDR3 DNA follows: TGTGCCAGCAGCCCCCAGGCGGGGGTTCAAGAGACCCAGTACTTC.

The rearrangement joins TRBV4-3 to TRBJ1-6; tentative D call: TRBD1 (5 bases). The V gene lost 0 bases and the J gene lost 10 bases, with 13 bases spanning the gap. The CDR3 runs 15 residues. The germline V gene encodes CDR1 LGHNA and CDR2 YSLEER. The CDR3 is CASSQDTQGRSPLHF. The CDR3 nucleotides read TGCGCCAGCAGCCAAGATACGCAGGGACGGTCACCCCTCCACTTT.

The count of this clone is one. The chain is built from TRBV7-8 and TRBJ2-7; the D gene is possibly TRBD1 (5 bases). The V end lost 4 bases, the J end lost 0 bases, and 22 bases lay between the germline ends. Germline V CDR1 and CDR2: SGHVS, FQNEAQ. CDR3 size: 18 residues. The CDR3: CASSSEGPGPLSSYEQYF. CDR3 nucleotide sequence: TGTGCCAGCAGCTCAGAAGGGCCAGGGCCCTTAAGCTCCTACGAGCAGTACTTC.

The chain employs TRBV18 and TRBJ1-4; D is uncertain. The germline V gene has CDR1 KGHSH and CDR2 LQKENI. V lost 6 bases, J lost 4 bases, and 12 bases lay in between. The CDR3 has 14 residues. In nucleotides, the CDR3 is TGTGCCAGCTCCACCCGGGCAGATAATGAAAAACTGTTTTTT. This encodes CASSTRADNEKLFF.

V and J are TRBV29-1 and TRBJ1-4; no clear D gene. The CDR3 extends over 12 amino acids. V shed 4 bases and J shed 5 bases, with 8 bases lying between them. Germline assignment: CDR1 SQVTM and CDR2 ANQGSEA. The CDR3 DNA reads TGCAGCGTTGCTGCGGGCAATGAAAAACTGTTTTTT. It encodes CSVAAGNEKLFF.

The V and J genes are TRBV10-3 and TRBJ1-1; D unclear. Trimming stripped 7 bases from V and 0 bases from J, with 6 bases between. The V gene's germline CDR1 is ENHRY and CDR2 SYGVKD. The CDR3 covers 12 residues. CDR3 region: CAIKQLNTEAFF. The CDR3 DNA sequence: TGTGCCATCAAACAGTTGAACACTGAAGCTTTCTTT.

The rearrangement joins TRBV7-3 to TRBJ2-7; 14 bases agree with TRBD2. The CDR3 runs 17 residues. The junction had 11 bases not matched to a gene; V was cut back by 6 bases and J by 4 bases. Germline CDR1 SGHTA, CDR2 FQGTGA. CDR3 sequence: CASSPGLAGVGGYEQYF. The CDR3 DNA is TGTGCCAGCAGTCCGGGACTAGCGGGAGTTGGAGGATACGAGCAGTACTTC.

The chain combines TRBV4-1 with TRBJ1-1; D may be TRBD1 (6 bases). Trimming took off 2 bases at V and 8 bases at J, with 15 bases between the two ends. The CDR3 has 14 residues. Germline assignment: CDR1 MGHRA and CDR2 YSYEKL. CDR3 in amino acids: CASSQPLQGNEAFF. In DNA, the CDR3 is TGCGCCAGCAGCCAACCCTTACAGGGAAACGAAGCTTTCTTT.

This sequence joins TRBV14 and TRBJ1-1; D is unclear. The germline V gene has CDR1 SGHDN and CDR2 FVKESK. This CDR3 contains 14 residues. Trimming took 0 bases from V and 7 from J, leaving 12 bases between them. This CDR3 reads CASSQDQGESEAFF. DNA of the CDR3: TGTGCCAGCAGCCAAGATCAAGGCGAGAGTGAAGCTTTCTTT.

Only one count was recorded for this clone. The chain combines TRBV7-2 with TRBJ2-5, with D perhaps TRBD1 (5 bases). The CDR3 covers 14 residues. Germline V gene lookup returns CDR1 SGHTA and CDR2 FQGNSA. V gave up 2 bases and J gave up 1 base, with 8 bases separating them. CDR3: CASSLLDSQETQYF. The CDR3 DNA reads as TGTGCCAGCAGCTTACTTGACAGCCAAGAGACCCAGTACTTC.